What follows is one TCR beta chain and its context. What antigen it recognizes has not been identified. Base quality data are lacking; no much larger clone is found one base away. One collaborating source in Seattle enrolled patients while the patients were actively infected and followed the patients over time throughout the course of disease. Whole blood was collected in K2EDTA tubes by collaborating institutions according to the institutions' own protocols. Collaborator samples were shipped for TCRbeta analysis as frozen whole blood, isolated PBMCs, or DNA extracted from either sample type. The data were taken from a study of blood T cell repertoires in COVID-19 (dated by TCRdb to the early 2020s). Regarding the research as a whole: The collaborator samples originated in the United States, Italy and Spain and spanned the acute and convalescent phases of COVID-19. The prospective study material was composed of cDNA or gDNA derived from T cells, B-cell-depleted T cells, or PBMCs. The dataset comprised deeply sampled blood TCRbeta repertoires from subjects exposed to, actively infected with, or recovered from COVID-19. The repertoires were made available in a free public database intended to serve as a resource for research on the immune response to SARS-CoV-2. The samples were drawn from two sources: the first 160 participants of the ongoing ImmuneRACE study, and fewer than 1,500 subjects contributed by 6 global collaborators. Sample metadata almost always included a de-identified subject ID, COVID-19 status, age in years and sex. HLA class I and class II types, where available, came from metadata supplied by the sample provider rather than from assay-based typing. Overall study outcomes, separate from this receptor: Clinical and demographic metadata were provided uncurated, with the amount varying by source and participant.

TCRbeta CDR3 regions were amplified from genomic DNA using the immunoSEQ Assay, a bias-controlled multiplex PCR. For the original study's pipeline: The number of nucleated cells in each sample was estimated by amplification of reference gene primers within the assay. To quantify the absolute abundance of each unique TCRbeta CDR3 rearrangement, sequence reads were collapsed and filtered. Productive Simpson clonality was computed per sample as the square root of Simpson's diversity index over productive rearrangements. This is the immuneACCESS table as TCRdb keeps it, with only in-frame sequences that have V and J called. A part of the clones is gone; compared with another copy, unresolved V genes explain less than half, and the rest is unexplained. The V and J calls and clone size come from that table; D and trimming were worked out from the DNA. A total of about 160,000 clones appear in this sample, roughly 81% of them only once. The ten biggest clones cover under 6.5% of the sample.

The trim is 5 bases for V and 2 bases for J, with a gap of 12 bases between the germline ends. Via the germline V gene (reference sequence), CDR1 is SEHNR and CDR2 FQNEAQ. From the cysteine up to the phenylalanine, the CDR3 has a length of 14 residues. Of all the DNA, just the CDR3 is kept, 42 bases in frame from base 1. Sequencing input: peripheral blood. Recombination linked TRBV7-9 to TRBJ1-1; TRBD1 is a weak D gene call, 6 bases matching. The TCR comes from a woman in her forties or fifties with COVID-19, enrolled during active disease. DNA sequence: TGTGCCAGCAGCATACAGGGAGAAAACACTGAAGCTTTCTTT. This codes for CASSIQGENTEAFF.